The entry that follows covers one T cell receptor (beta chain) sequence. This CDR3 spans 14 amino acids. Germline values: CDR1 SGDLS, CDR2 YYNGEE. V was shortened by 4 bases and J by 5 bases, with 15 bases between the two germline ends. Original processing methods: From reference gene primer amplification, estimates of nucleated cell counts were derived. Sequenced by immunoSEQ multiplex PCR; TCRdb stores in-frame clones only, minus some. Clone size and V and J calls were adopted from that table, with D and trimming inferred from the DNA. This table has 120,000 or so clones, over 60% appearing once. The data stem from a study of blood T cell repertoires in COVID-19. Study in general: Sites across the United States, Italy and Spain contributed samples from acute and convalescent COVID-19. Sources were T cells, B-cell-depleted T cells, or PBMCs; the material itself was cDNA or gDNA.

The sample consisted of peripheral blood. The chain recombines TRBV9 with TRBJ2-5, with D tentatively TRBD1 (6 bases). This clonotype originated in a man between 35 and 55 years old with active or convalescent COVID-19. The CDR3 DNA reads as TGTGCCAGCAGCCCTACAGGGAAGGGGGAGACCCAGTACTTC. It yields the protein CASSPTGKGETQYF.